The 22 T cell receptor beta chains below come from one sample, sequenced in a study of blood T cell repertoires in COVID-19. TCRdb keeps only in-frame clones here, not all; method: immunoSEQ multiplex PCR. The sample has some 68,000 clones, 80% to 90% seen once. Sequencing used peripheral blood. Source of these receptors: a man aged 50 to 59 with active COVID-19.

The chain joins TRBV20-1 to TRBJ1-2; no clear D. The CDR3 spans 12 residues. V was trimmed by 3 bases and J by 4 bases, leaving 9 bases between them. The germline gives CDR1 DFQATT, CDR2 SNEGSKA (reference sequence). The chain's CDR3 is CSASDIFYGYTF. The CDR3 DNA is TGCAGTGCTAGTGACATTTTCTATGGCTACACCTTC.

The chain has TRBV5-6 and TRBJ2-4; 7 bases line up with TRBD2. The J segment lost 15 bases and the V segment lost 0 bases, leaving 9 bases of the junction unmatched. In germline, CDR1 is SGHDT, CDR2 YYEEEE. The CDR3 has 13 amino acids. The CDR3 spells CASSLGTSGRSYF. The CDR3 nucleotides are TGTGCCAGCAGCTTGGGGACTAGTGGTCGTTCGTACTTC.

This clone was picked up a small number of times. V is TRBV15 and J is TRBJ2-1; maybe TRBD1 (7 bases). The CDR3 is 16 amino acids. Trimming shortened V by 5 bases and J by 4 bases, and 18 bases separated the two germline ends. Germline lookup yields CDR1 LNHNV and CDR2 YYDKDF (reference sequence). The CDR3, as DNA: TGTGCCACCAGCTTTACCTCAGGGGGAGGATACAATGAGCAGTTCTTC. Amino acids: CATSFTSGGGYNEQFF.

This sequence joins TRBV5-4 and TRBJ2-5; 10 nucleotides align to TRBD2. Germline V CDR1 and CDR2: SGHNT, YYREEE (reference sequence). CDR3 size: 15 residues. V lost 1 base, J lost 2 bases, and 2 bases stayed unmatched. The CDR3 here is CASSLTSGEQETQYF. The CDR3 bases are TGTGCCAGCAGCTTGACTAGCGGGGAACAAGAGACCCAGTACTTC.

V gene TRBV4-1 combines with J gene TRBJ1-2; no clear D. The CDR3 contains 14 residues. With 4 bases removed from V and 5 bases from J, the gap between germline ends came to 14 bases. Germline loops: CDR1 MGHRA, CDR2 YSYEKL. CDR3 coding DNA: TGCGCCAGCAGCCGCCCGGGAGCCCTTTATGGCTACACCTTC. Protein: CASSRPGALYGYTF.

This sequence joins TRBV5-6 and TRBJ2-3; D perhaps matches TRBD2 (7 bases). V lost 1 base and J 7 bases, leaving 16 bases between the germline ends. There are 15 residues in the CDR3. Germline assignment: CDR1 SGHDT and CDR2 YYEEEE. CDR3 DNA: TGTGCCAGCAGCTTGTTCGCGGGGGCCCGCAATACGCAGTATTTT. As protein: CASSLFAGARNTQYF.

CDR3 region: CASSTFTSGGGEQYF. CDR3 nucleotides: TGTGCCAGCAGCACATTTACTAGCGGGGGAGGCGAGCAGTACTTC. The chain uses TRBV9 and TRBJ2-7; TRBD2 matches at 11 bases. Trimming at V came to 4 bases and at J to 6 bases, leaving 9 bases not matched to a gene. The CDR3 spans 15 residues. The V gene's germline CDR1 is SGDLS and CDR2 YYNGEE.

This clone was picked up a small number of times. The chain joins TRBV30 to TRBJ1-1; D uncertain. V was pared by 2 bases and J by 1 base, with 8 bases between. Germline V gene sequence: CDR1 GTSNPN, CDR2 SVGIG (reference sequence). The CDR3 runs to 13 residues. CDR3 DNA sequence: TGTGCCTGGAGTCCAGGAAAGAACACTGAAGCTTTCTTT. Translating gives CAWSPGKNTEAFF.

The chain employs TRBV6-5 and TRBJ2-7, with D perhaps TRBD1 (8 bases). CDR1 and CDR2 (germline): MNHEY, SVGAGI. There are 15 residues in the CDR3. Trimming took off 6 bases at V and 3 bases at J, with 18 bases between the two ends. CDR3 in amino acids: CASRPDRGGYYEQYF. In nucleotides, the CDR3 is TGTGCCAGCAGGCCTGACAGGGGAGGGTACTACGAGCAGTACTTC.

This clone has only one observation. The V call is TRBV3-1 (or the pseudogene TRBV3-2), the J call TRBJ2-5; the D gene is possibly TRBD2 (5 bases). The CDR3 has 14 residues. CDR1 LGHDT and CDR2 YNNKEL come from the germline V gene (reference sequence). Trimming took 5 bases from V and 3 from J, leaving 13 bases between them. The CDR3 sequence is CASSRVTREETQYF. The CDR3 DNA sequence: TGTGCCAGCAGCAGAGTTACTAGGGAAGAGACCCAGTACTTC.

V is TRBV28 and J is TRBJ2-2; 7 bases fit TRBD1. The V gene's germline CDR1 is MDHEN and CDR2 SYDVKM. V gave up 6 bases and J gave up 2 bases; unmatched junction bases: 12. This CDR3 is built from 17 residues. CDR3 DNA: TGTGCCAGCAGCCTCGAGGATGGGACAGCCAACACCGGGGAGCTGTTTTTT. This codes for CASSLEDGTANTGELFF.

The rearrangement uses TRBV4-1 and TRBJ1-3, with D maybe TRBD1 (5 bases). CDR3 size: 15 residues. Trimming took 5 bases from V and 6 from J, leaving 17 bases between them. Germline CDR1 reads MGHRA; CDR2 reads YSYEKL. CDR3 region: CASSTQSGNENTIYF. CDR3 bases: TGCGCCAGCAGCACCCAGTCAGGGAATGAAAACACCATATATTTT.

The rearrangement links TRBV5-1 to TRBJ2-7; TRBD2 might be the D (6 bases). CDR3 size: 14 residues. Germline values: CDR1 SGHRS, CDR2 YFSETQ. Deletions cut 2 bases from V and 3 bases from J, with 12 bases between. DNA of the CDR3: TGCGCCAGCAGCTTCCGGGACTCAGACTACGAGCAGTACTTC. It is translated as CASSFRDSDYEQYF.

This chain uses TRBV27 with TRBJ1-5; 8 bases match TRBD1. V lost 5 bases, J lost 10 bases, and 7 bases stayed unmatched. The CDR3 loop spans 13 amino acids. Germline lookup yields CDR1 MNHEY and CDR2 SMNVEV (reference sequence). The CDR3: CASSERTGSPQHF. The CDR3 nucleotides read TGTGCCAGCAGTGAACGGACAGGGAGTCCCCAGCATTTT.

This CDR3 reads CASSSFGTGPYGYTF. In DNA, the CDR3 is TGTGCCAGCAGTTCCTTCGGGACAGGGCCCTATGGCTACACCTTC. The chain combines TRBV27 with TRBJ1-2; 9 bases map to TRBD1. CDR1 and CDR2 (germline): MNHEY, SMNVEV (reference sequence). With V trimmed by 4 bases and J by 4 bases, 7 bases remained unmatched. CDR3 length: 15 amino acids.

This chain links TRBV2 with TRBJ1-2, with unresolved D. The CDR3 has 13 amino acids. Germline-derived CDR1 and CDR2 are SNHLY and FYNNEI. The ends were cut back, 4 bases at V and 4 bases at J, with 10 bases in the middle. The CDR3 DNA sequence: TGTGCCAGCAGTGCCGGCGGACTCTATGGCTACACCTTC. Encoded protein: CASSAGGLYGYTF.

This clone was observed a handful of times. The V call is TRBV7-8, the J call TRBJ1-5; a possible D gene is TRBD1 (6 bases). This CDR3 has 13 residues. Per germline, CDR1 SGHVS and CDR2 FQNEAQ. V lost 6 bases, J lost 6 bases, and 12 bases lay in between. The CDR3 DNA follows: TGTGCCAGCAGTTTATTCAGGGGTCAGCCCCAGCATTTT. This sequence encodes CASSLFRGQPQHF.

V is TRBV6-5 and J is TRBJ1-3; D might be TRBD1 (5 bases). Germline V gene lookup returns CDR1 MNHEY and CDR2 SVGAGI. This CDR3 is 14 amino acids long. V was pared by 10 bases and J by 0 bases, with 13 bases between. CDR3 DNA sequence: TGTGCCATCGGGGGGGTCCTCTCTGGAAACACCATATATTTT. Protein: CAIGGVLSGNTIYF.

The chain is built from TRBV24-1 and TRBJ2-1, with TRBD1 identical over 10 bases. The CDR3 length is 16 residues. With 3 bases clipped from V and 0 bases from J, the junction kept 1 base outside the gene matches. Germline V gene sequence: CDR1 KGHDR, CDR2 SFDVKD. The CDR3 spells CATSDGTGVSYNEQFF. The CDR3 nucleotides are TGTGCCACCAGTGATGGGACAGGGGTCTCCTACAATGAGCAGTTCTTC.

In this sample, this clone turned up once. The V call is TRBV11-2, the J call TRBJ2-2, with 8 positions matching TRBD1. The V gene end was trimmed by 2 bases and the J gene end by 6 bases; junction bases not matched to a gene: 14. This CDR3 is 18 amino acids long. Germline V lookup: CDR1 SGHAT, CDR2 FQNNGV. CDR3 coding DNA: TGTGCCAGCAGCTTACGGTGGAGGGACAGGTTTTCCGCCGGGGAGCTGTTTTTT. Translated: CASSLRWRDRFSAGELFF.

The chain combines TRBV5-1 with TRBJ1-6, with D unresolved. V dropped 0 bases and J dropped 8 bases, with 12 bases sitting between them. The CDR3 contains 15 residues. CDR1 is SGHRS, CDR2 YFSETQ, per germline. CDR3 DNA: TGCGCCAGCAGCTTGGAAAGCGGTGGGGATTCACCCCTCCACTTT. Amino acids: CASSLESGGDSPLHF.

The rearrangement uses TRBV6-2 or TRBV6-3 and TRBJ2-7; no definite D call. In germline, CDR1 is MNHEY, CDR2 SVGEGT. The ends were cut back, 2 bases at V and 4 bases at J, with 6 bases in the middle. The CDR3 length is 12 residues. The CDR3 coding sequence is TGTGCCAGCAGTTACGCGATGTACGAGCAGTACTTC. Its translation is CASSYAMYEQYF.